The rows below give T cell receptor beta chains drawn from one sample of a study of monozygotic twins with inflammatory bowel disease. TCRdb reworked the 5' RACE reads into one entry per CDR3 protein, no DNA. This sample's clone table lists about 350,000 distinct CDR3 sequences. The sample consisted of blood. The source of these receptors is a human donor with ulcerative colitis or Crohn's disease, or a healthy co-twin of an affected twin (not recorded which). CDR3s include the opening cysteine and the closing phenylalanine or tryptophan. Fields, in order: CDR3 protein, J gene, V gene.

CDR3aa: CASSPGTGGTGELFF; j_gene: TRBJ2-2; v_gene: TRBV5-1
CDR3aa: CASSQDSAGTYNEQFF; j_gene: TRBJ2-1; v_gene: TRBV4-3
CDR3aa: CASRDRDLEQYF; j_gene: TRBJ2-7; v_gene: TRBV10-2
CDR3aa: CSASGVTEAFF; j_gene: TRBJ1-1; v_gene: TRBV20-1
CDR3aa: CASSSKLRAGELFF; j_gene: TRBJ2-2; v_gene: TRBV11-2
CDR3aa: CASSVAQNRAEQYF; j_gene: TRBJ2-7; v_gene: TRBV5-1
CDR3aa: CASSPPNSRNTIYF; j_gene: TRBJ1-3; v_gene: TRBV3-1
CDR3aa: CASTVRGREPLHF; j_gene: TRBJ1-6; v_gene: TRBV10-2
CDR3aa: CASSLDPSLINTGELFF; j_gene: TRBJ2-2; v_gene: TRBV7-2
CDR3aa: CASSLPGTGGYTF; j_gene: TRBJ1-2; v_gene: TRBV28
CDR3aa: CAVQTGVGTDTQYF; j_gene: TRBJ2-3; v_gene: TRBV7-9
CDR3aa: CASSTESGRAFLMGGYTF; j_gene: TRBJ1-2; v_gene: TRBV11-2
CDR3aa: CASSPPLSYEQYF; j_gene: TRBJ2-7; v_gene: TRBV18